This TCR beta chain was documented in a study of cytomegalovirus exposure and HLA in healthy donors (dated by TCRdb to between 2016 and 2019). About the study as a whole: An earlier analysis of roughly 630 of the donors reported 250 to 300 Gb of sequence data and some 120 million unique TCR beta sequences from some 180 million T cells. A later analysis re-examined previously published TCR beta repertoires from more than 650 donors and added high-resolution HLA genotyping to investigate patterns of TCR occurrence. Every discovery cohort repertoire had been produced on one sequencing platform. An earlier analysis of some 500 of the donors applied high-throughput TCR beta sequencing to assess whether each TCR beta V gene segment acted as functional or pseudogenic. A later genetic analysis took genome-wide SNP genotypes for about 55% of the 666 donors and used that subset as a discovery cohort. Donor age, sex, ethnicity and CMV serostatus were collected together with the repertoire data. The study aimed to test whether signatures of past pathogen exposure could be identified by cataloging public T cell receptors. Rather than using new phenotypic data, the later analysis identified candidate immune exposures from TCR beta sequences and from how often those sequences occurred across donors. About 310 gigabases of sequencing data and approximately 85 million unique TCR sequences were included in an early release covering 500 to 750 HLA-typed donors. HLA typing covered class I and class II loci at four-digit resolution. The number of typed donors differed by locus: about 629-640 for A, B, C, DRB1 and DQB1; approximately 540 for DQA1; over 600 for DPA1; and some 450 for DPB1. In addition to the first cohort of roughly 670 subjects, a separate validation cohort of 130 or so different subjects was used. Among the approximately 400 genotyped donors, under 90% belonged to the genetic ancestry cluster associated with self-reported Caucasian donors. Using immunosequencing, the study profiled T cell repertoires from around 680 subjects and related those repertoires to cytomegalovirus serostatus. Among about 370 genotyped donors of the cohort, an average of approximately 220,000 unique TCR beta nucleotide sequences was sequenced per donor, of which about 19% were non-productive. Roughly five DR-DQ haplotypes were handled as single units for association and clustering because linkage in the cohort was strong. High-throughput TCR immunosequencing, statistical association of individual TCRs with disease status, and machine learning were combined to predict cytomegalovirus infection status.

The cohort consisted of 600 to 700 healthy bone marrow donors. Cohort members were all nominally healthy when sampled, although unrecorded immune exposures were likely present. The donor tested CMV seronegative and was one of the 352 seronegative cohort members. A peripheral blood sample was collected from each donor, and TCR beta sequencing was performed on peripheral blood mononuclear cells. The Qiagen DNeasy Blood Extraction Kit was used to extract genomic DNA from the blood cell samples. V is reduced by 4 bases and J by 0 bases, leaving a spacing of 14 bases between them. For CDR1 and CDR2, the germline V gene (reference sequence) lists SGHNT and YYREEE. The CDR3, from cysteine to phenylalanine, totals 16 residues. Here the CDR3 DNA is all that survives: 48 bases in frame from base 1. To prepare the library, the immunoSEQ multiplex PCR assay was applied. A mixture of 60 forward primers for TCR Vbeta segments and 13 reverse primers for TCR Jbeta segments was used in the multiplex PCR. The CDR3 region of rearranged TCR beta genes was amplified from genomic DNA with a multiplex PCR assay. The Illumina HiSeq System was used to sequence the amplified TCR beta libraries as 87-base-pair reads. The original methods were these. A later analysis tallied roughly 80 million unique TCR beta chains across the 666 repertoires, and some 10 million of those chains were shared by two or more donors. A nearest-neighbor algorithm error-corrected the raw reads and collapsed the reads into unique sequences, merging closely related sequences to remove PCR and sequencing errors. To assign V, D and J gene segments, CDR3 sequences were aligned to IMGT reference sequences. Each retained sequence needed at least a six-nucleotide match to both a V gene segment and a J gene segment. Rearrangements were called productive when the CDR3 lacked stop codons and stayed in frame with V and J; all others were non-productive. CDR3 was defined according to IMGT convention as the region running from the second conserved V-encoded cysteine to the conserved J-encoded phenylalanine. In an earlier analysis of roughly 610 of the donors, sequences lacking an unambiguous match to a single V gene segment were excluded. An earlier analysis of a few hundred of the donors called V segments functional above 56.7% productive rearrangements and segregating when the between-donor standard deviation exceeded 5%. A statistical classification framework was built to diagnose cytomegalovirus status from the catalog of TCR beta chain sequences. In a later analysis, V and J genes were assigned by comparing TCR nucleotide sequences against IMGT/GENE-DB human TR gene sequences. In a later analysis, CDR3 sequences and most-parsimonious VDJ recombination scenarios were assigned using the TCRdist pipeline. In a later analysis, each TCR beta chain was defined by its CDR3 amino acid sequence together with its V-gene family, and reads without a unique V-gene family were excluded. To address suspected cross-contamination and a sequencing artifact, a later analysis removed 592 highly shared, low-generation-probability nucleotide sequences. A later analysis calculated a clonal expansion index for each public chain from normalized within-repertoire ranks of inferred template counts. Generation probabilities in a later analysis came from a VDJ recombination model fitted to out-of-frame rearrangements, and those results were checked against IGoR. In a later analysis, hypergeometric tests were used to score TCR-TCR, TCR-HLA and TCR-CMV co-occurrence, with a repertoire-size bias correction applied to TCR pairs. A later analysis estimated false discovery rates by permuting HLA or CMV assignments 20 times. In a later analysis, co-occurring TCRs were grouped using DBSCAN, and TCRdist sequence similarity was added for clustering within HLA-allele-positive subsets. Co-occurrence clustering excluded repertoires with fewer than 30,000 or more than 120,000 public chains, plus five with anomalous nucleotide sharing. This immuneACCESS table, as held by TCRdb, lists in-frame sequences with V and J called but not all clones. Of the missing ones, under half trace to an unresolved V gene in checked studies; the others have no known cause. From that table come the V and J calls and clone size; the DNA was used to work out D and trimming. The sample has 150,000 to 200,000 clones on record, 79% of them singletons. The ten largest clones represent 2.3% of the sample.

This clone has more than one count but fewer than ten. Its antigen specificity is not known. One base away there is no much larger clone; base qualities are not given. What the authors observed across the whole study: A total of fewer than 200 TCR beta chains were listed by the study as associated with cytomegalovirus. Most TCR sequences were seen in very few donors, while some public TCRs were found in many individuals. Assigning TCR associations to individual alleles was difficult when HLA alleles, especially DR and DQ, strongly co-occurred. In an earlier analysis of some 550 of the donors, most TCR beta V segments were observed in productive rearrangements about 87% or about 30% of the time, broadly matching IMGT annotations. The 87-base-pair reads could not distinguish some IMGT-functional V segments, including TRBV6-2 and TRBV6-3, so those segments were excluded. In a later analysis, TCR association rates were found to vary across HLA loci, with the most associated TCRs seen for DRB1 alleles and the fewest for HLA-C alleles. A later genetic analysis associated a missense DCLRE1C variant with V-gene and J-gene trimming of TCR beta chains, and an independent cohort replicated the association. Sequencing depth was assumed to be roughly uniform across donors in the presence/absence analyses, though that assumption may not hold. The classifier was reported to diagnose cytomegalovirus status with high specificity and sensitivity in both the original and validation cohorts. In a later analysis, about 16,000 TCR beta sequences were associated with specific HLA alleles at a false discovery rate of 0.05. This cohort had only TCR beta chains sequenced, and the lack of alpha or paired-chain data limited which features could be detected. Most CMV-associated TCR beta chains appeared to be HLA-restricted in a later analysis, and the HLA associations seemed to be driven largely by CMV exposure. Immune exposure information for the cohort was limited to CMV serostatus. Linkage disequilibrium might explain the correlated functional status among segregating V segments, but an unknown experimental factor could not be ruled out. Several of the top co-occurrence clusters appeared to be linked to parvovirus B19, influenza, CMV and Epstein-Barr virus, according to a later analysis. A later genetic analysis reported fewer N-insertions in productive TCRs among donors in an Asian-associated ancestry cluster than the roughly 700-donor mean. A further reported finding was that TCR beta sequences accurately predicted the HLA-A and HLA-B alleles for most subjects in the first cohort. The sequencing pipeline was judged likely to have produced a cluster of highly shared sequence variants as a technical artifact. HLA typing was unavailable for some donors at each locus, so association tests used only the typed subset. Over 15 rarely observed V segments, including chromosome 9 orphons, were excluded from the earlier analysis of almost 600 of the donors because counts were too low. The authors suggested that the approach could potentially be extended to other disease states and immunological phenotypes. In a later analysis, HLA-associated TCR beta chains were found to be more clonally expanded and to have lower generation probabilities than equally common non-associated chains. In vitro tests confirmed that three of the cytomegalovirus-associated TCR beta chains recognize cytomegalovirus antigens.

The rearranged chain carries TRBV5-4 and TRBJ2-4; 7 matching bases give a weak D call of TRBD1. The receptor was derived from a woman aged 50 to 65 in good health and CMV-seronegative. The specimen sequenced was PBMCs. DNA sequence: TGTGCCAGCAGCGGGGGGACAGACCTAGCCAAAAACATTCAGTACTTC. It specifies CASSGGTDLAKNIQYF.